The 21 T cell receptor gamma chains presented below share a single source sample, sequenced in a study of γδ T cells in repeated Plasmodium falciparum infection (dated by TCRdb to about 2021). For bulk TCR repertoire analysis, Vgamma9/Vdelta2+ and Vdelta2-negative gammadelta T cell populations were isolated by flow sorting from peripheral blood mononuclear cells. Library construction relied on multiplex PCR. The data were produced on an Illumina MiSeq. TCRdb reprocessed the public reads with the caller CATT; rows with the same DNA were merged afterwards. In this sample the table shows approximately 25,000 gamma-chain clones, about 2.9% of which occur a single time. Roughly a third of the sample comes from the top ten. Sequenced: gamma-delta T cells from blood. The receptors derive from a pool of human donors (malaria-infected and uninfected, not separated).

At least ten counts were recorded for this clone. The V gene is TRGV5, the J gene TRGJ1 or TRGJ2. In the absence of a J gene in TCRdb, the DNA was matched to germline to assign it here. Germline V gene lookup returns CDR1 VINAFY and CDR2 YDVSNSKD. The CDR3 totals 16 residues. Trimming removed 0 bases from V and 3 bases from J; junction bases left unmatched: 11. CDR3 protein: CATWDRPLASYYKKLF. The CDR3 DNA reads as TGTGCCACCTGGGACAGGCCTCTAGCGAGTTATTATAAGAAACTCTTT.

In the case of this clone: The protein given by TCRdb reflects a much larger clone and differs at residue 11 from this DNA's translation, likely from a read error; the protein shown is the DNA's translation. The chain combines TRGV9 with TRGJ1 or TRGJ2. TCRdb gives no J gene; it was assigned here by matching the DNA to germline. The CDR3 is 15 amino acids. CDR1 GITISATS and CDR2 ISYDGTV come from the germline V gene (reference sequence). CDR3 in DNA: TGTGCCTTGTGGGAGGCCCGGGAGAATTATCATAAGAAACTCTTT. Encoded protein: CALWEARENYHKKLF.

In its sample, this clone was seen a few times. The TCRdb protein comes from a much larger clone and disagrees with this DNA's translation at residue 12, likely due to a read error; the protein given here is derived from the DNA. The V gene was identified as TRGV9, while no J gene was called. The CDR3 contains 14 residues. CDR1 is GITISATS, CDR2 ISYDGTV, per germline (reference sequence). CDR3 residues: CALWEGPTYYKELF. In nucleotides, the CDR3 is TGTGCCTTGTGGGAGGGACCTACTTATTATAAGGAACTCTTT.

The table lists this clone with many counts. This sequence joins TRGV9 and TRGJ1 or TRGJ2. CDR3 size: 14 residues. The J segment lost 1 base and the V segment lost 2 bases, leaving 5 bases of the junction unmatched. Germline V gene lookup returns CDR1 GITISATS and CDR2 ISYDGTV (reference sequence). The CDR3 DNA reads as TGTGCCTTGTGGGAGGCGTCAAATTATTATAAGAAACTCTTT. Protein product: CALWEASNYYKKLF.

This clone was seen many times. The chain joins TRGV3 to TRGJ1 or TRGJ2. This CDR3 is built from 15 residues. Unmatched junction bases numbered 15, after V lost 0 bases and J lost 10 bases. The germline CDR1 and CDR2 sequences are VTNTFY and YDVSTARD (reference sequence). The CDR3 DNA reads as TGTGCCACCTGGGACAGGCAATTCTGTGGGCCGAAGAAACTCTTT. Translation gives CATWDRQFCGPKKLF.

This clone was seen ten or more times. The gene calls are TRGV4 and TRGJ1 or TRGJ2. Germline trimming cut 0 bases from V and 6 bases from J; bases unmatched to any gene: 5. CDR1 and CDR2 from the germline V gene are EGSTGY and YDSYTSSV. CDR3 length equals 13 residues. CDR3 in amino acids: CATWDGHCYKKLF. CDR3 sequence (DNA): TGTGCCACCTGGGATGGGCATTGTTATAAGAAACTCTTT.

This clone was found a few times. TCRdb assigns this DNA the protein of a much larger clone, which departs from its translation at residue 6; this likely reflects a read error, and the protein shown comes from translating the DNA. CDR3: CALWEMPLYKKLF. The DNA for the CDR3 is TGTGCCTTGTGGGAGATGCCATTGTATAAGAAACTCTTT. The chain has TRGV9 and TRGJ1 or TRGJ2. No J segment appears in TCRdb, so it was assigned here by matching the sequence to germline. The CDR3 totals 13 residues. Germline CDR1 is GITISATS and CDR2 is ISYDGTV (reference sequence). J was trimmed by 7 bases and V by 3 bases; bases with no gene match: 9.

Of note for this clone: The TCRdb protein comes from a much larger clone and disagrees with this DNA's translation at residue 5, likely due to a read error; the protein given here is derived from the DNA. The V call is TRGV2, the J call TRGJP2. TCRdb leaves out the J gene; it was filled in here by matching the DNA to germline. Germline V gene sequence: CDR1 EGSNGY, CDR2 YDSYNSKV. This CDR3 region has 13 residues. The CDR3 region is CATWGGQRWIKTF. The CDR3 DNA reads TGTGCCACCTGGGGCGGGCAGAGATGGATCAAGACGTTT.

This clone was counted a few times. This sequence is one base from a far larger clone and is likely a read error. No DNA is shown, since the ends of the CDR3 on it are uncertain; the CDR3 is the one TCRdb lists. With the J gene uncalled, the V gene is TRGV9. The CDR3 comprises 27 residues, both ends counted. CDR1 is GITISATS, CDR2 ISYDGTV, per germline (reference sequence). CDR3: CALFQRNSLAVEQHLLSQVSIGRIQHF.

This clone has a handful of counts. Since a far larger clone is one base different, this is likely a read error. It is unclear where the CDR3 begins or ends on the DNA, so no DNA is shown, and the CDR3 is as TCRdb lists it. Other DNA sequences in the sample encode the same CDR3. The J gene was not called, though the V gene is TRGV5. CDR1 is VINAFY, CDR2 YDVSNSKD, per germline. The length of the CDR3 is 32 amino acids, counting both ends. CDR3: CATWDRRRIIRNSLAVEQHWLSQVSIGRIQHF.

This clone was observed a few times. TCRdb's protein, taken from a much larger clone, differs from this DNA's translation at residue 12, likely owing to a read error; the protein displayed comes from the DNA. Here the V gene is TRGV9, but the J gene went uncalled. Germline V lookup: CDR1 GITISATS, CDR2 ISYDGTV (reference sequence). This CDR3 has 14 residues. The CDR3, as DNA: TGTGCCTTGTGGGAGGCCCCCTACGGGTATAAGAGACTCTTT. This sequence encodes CALWEAPYGYKRLF.

About this clone itself: Since a far larger clone is one base different, this is likely a read error. In the same sample, other DNA sequences code for this CDR3. The rearrangement joins TRGV9 to TRGJP1. TCRdb lists no J gene, so it was determined here by aligning the DNA to germline. The V segment lost 2 bases and the J segment 2 bases; nucleotides outside the gene matches: 5. The CDR3 spans 15 residues. Germline V lookup: CDR1 GITISATS, CDR2 ISYDGTV (reference sequence). CDR3 in amino acids: CALWEGKTTGWFKIF. In DNA form, the CDR3 reads TGTGCCTTGTGGGAGGGGAAAACCACTGGTTGGTTCAAGATATTT.

This clone was recorded a few times. Translating this DNA gives a protein that differs at residue 9 from the TCRdb one, which belongs to a much larger clone; a read error is likely, and the protein shown is this translation. The CDR3 loop reads CATWDFSYCKKLF. The CDR3 bases are TGTGCCACCTGGGATTTCTCTTATTGTAAGAAACTCTTT. The chain couples TRGV8 to TRGJ1 or TRGJ2. No J gene is reported in TCRdb; it was inferred here by comparing the DNA with germline. This CDR3 has 13 amino acids. Per the germline V gene, CDR1 is VENAVY and CDR2 is YDSYNSRV.

To note about this clone: For this DNA, TCRdb reports the protein of a much larger clone, which diverges at residue 19, most likely from a read error; the protein presented here is translated directly from the DNA. The gene calls are TRGV9 and TRGJP. The end of the DNA is better explained by TRGJP1, so the J call may be wrong. The germline V gene encodes CDR1 GITISATS and CDR2 ISYDGTV (reference sequence). CDR3 length equals 20 residues. The CDR3 is CALWEVPQEKQELGKKIKIF. CDR3 DNA sequence: TGTGCCTTGTGGGAGGTGCCGCAAGAAAAGCAAGAGTTGGGCAAAAAAATCAAGATATTT.

This clone was observed at least ten times. TCRdb assigns this DNA the protein of a much larger clone, which departs from its translation at residue 11; this likely reflects a read error, and the protein shown comes from translating the DNA. V gene TRGV9 combines with J gene TRGJ1 or TRGJ2. The J gene, left out of TCRdb, was set here by checking the DNA against germline. V trimming: 7 bases; J trimming: 2 bases; junction bases outside the gene matches: 20. CDR3 length: 17 residues. Germline loops: CDR1 GITISATS, CDR2 ISYDGTV (reference sequence). The CDR3 sequence: CALCLHNRQPDYYKKLF. CDR3 DNA sequence: TGTGCCTTGTGTCTCCACAACCGACAACCGGATTATTATAAGAAACTCTTT.

This clone has ten or more counts. With a far larger clone one base away, a read error is the likely cause. This chain connects TRGV9 to TRGJ1 or TRGJ2. The J gene comes from matching the DNA to germline here; TCRdb lacks it. The V gene's germline CDR1 is GITISATS and CDR2 ISYDGTV (reference sequence). The CDR3 sequence is 13 residues long. CDR3 DNA sequence: TGTGCCCTGTGGGAGGTGTGTAGTTATAAGAAACTCTTT. Its protein is CALWEVCSYKKLF.

In this sample, this clone turned up many times. TCRdb shows a much larger clone's protein in place of this DNA's translation, and the two differ at residue 11, likely through a read error; the protein shown is translated from the DNA. J is TRGJ1 or TRGJ2 and V is TRGV4. CDR1 is EGSTGY, CDR2 YDSYTSSV, per germline. CDR3 size: 14 residues. The CDR3 protein is CATWDGPGYYEKLF. The DNA for the CDR3 is TGTGCCACCTGGGATGGGCCTGGATATTATGAGAAACTCTTT.

Many counts were recorded for this clone. TCRdb assigns this DNA the protein of a much larger clone, which departs from its translation at residue 11; this likely reflects a read error, and the protein shown comes from translating the DNA. The genes are TRGV3 and TRGJP2. The J gene was missing in TCRdb and was found by matching the end of the DNA to germline. Germline V gene lookup returns CDR1 VTNTFY and CDR2 YDVSTARD (reference sequence). The CDR3 spans 17 residues. The junction had 13 bases not matched to a gene; V was cut back by 0 bases and J by 6 bases. CDR3 sequence reads: CATWDRPSAPCDWIKTF. Here the CDR3 DNA reads TGTGCCACCTGGGACAGGCCGTCTGCTCCCTGTGATTGGATCAAGACGTTT.

This clone showed up many times. The protein recorded in TCRdb matches a much larger clone and deviates from this DNA's translation at residue 13, suggesting a read error; the protein here is obtained by translating the DNA. J gene calling gave no result, while the V gene is TRGV2. CDR1 and CDR2 from the germline V gene are EGSNGY and YDSYNSKV. This CDR3 region has 15 residues. This CDR3 is CATWDGPEKYYKELF. The CDR3 nucleotides read TGTGCCACCTGGGACGGGCCAGAGAAGTATTATAAGGAACTCTTT.

A note on this clone: The translation of this DNA and the TCRdb protein of a much larger clone differ at residue 9, probably owing to a read error; the protein shown here is translated from the DNA. The J gene has no call, while the V gene is TRGV9. Germline-derived CDR1 and CDR2 are GITISATS and ISYDGTV (reference sequence). The CDR3 consists of 11 residues. CDR3 sequence (DNA): TGTGCCTTGTGGGAGAACCATAAGGAACTCTTT. Translated, it gives CALWENHKELF.

This clone was observed at least ten times. A far larger clone is one base from this, pointing to a likely read error. Other DNA sequences in the same sample also yield this CDR3. V gene TRGV2 combines with J gene TRGJ1 or TRGJ2. The CDR3 has 13 residues. Germline V gives CDR1 EGSNGY, CDR2 YDSYNSKV. The CDR3 DNA is TGCGCCACCTGGGACCCCCCGGGATATAAGAAACTCTTT. Translation: CATWDPPGYKKLF.